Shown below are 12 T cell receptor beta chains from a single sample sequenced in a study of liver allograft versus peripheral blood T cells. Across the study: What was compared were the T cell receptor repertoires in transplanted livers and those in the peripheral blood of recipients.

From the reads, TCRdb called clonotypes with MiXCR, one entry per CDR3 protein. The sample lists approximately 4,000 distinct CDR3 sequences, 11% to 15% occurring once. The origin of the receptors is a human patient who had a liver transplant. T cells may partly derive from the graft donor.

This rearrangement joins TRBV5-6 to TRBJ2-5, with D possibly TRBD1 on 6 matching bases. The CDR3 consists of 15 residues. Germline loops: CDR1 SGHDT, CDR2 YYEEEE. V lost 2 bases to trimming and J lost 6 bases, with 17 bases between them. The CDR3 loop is CASSFGIGGSKTQYF. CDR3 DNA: TGTGCCAGCAGCTTTGGGATTGGGGGCTCGAAGACCCAGTACTTC.

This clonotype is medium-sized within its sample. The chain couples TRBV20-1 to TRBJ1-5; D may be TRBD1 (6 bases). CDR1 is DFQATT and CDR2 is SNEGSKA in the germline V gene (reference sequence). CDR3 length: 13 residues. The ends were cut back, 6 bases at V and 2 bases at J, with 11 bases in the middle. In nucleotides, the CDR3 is TGCAGTGCGGTAAACAGGGGCAATCAGCCCCAGCATTTT. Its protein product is CSAVNRGNQPQHF.

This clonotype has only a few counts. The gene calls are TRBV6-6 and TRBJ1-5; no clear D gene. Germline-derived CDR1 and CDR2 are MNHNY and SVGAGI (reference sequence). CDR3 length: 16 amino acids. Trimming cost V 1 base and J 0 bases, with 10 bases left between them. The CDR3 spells CASSYLKPYSNQPQHF. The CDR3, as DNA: TGTGCCAGCAGTTACTTGAAGCCCTATAGCAATCAGCCCCAGCATTTT.

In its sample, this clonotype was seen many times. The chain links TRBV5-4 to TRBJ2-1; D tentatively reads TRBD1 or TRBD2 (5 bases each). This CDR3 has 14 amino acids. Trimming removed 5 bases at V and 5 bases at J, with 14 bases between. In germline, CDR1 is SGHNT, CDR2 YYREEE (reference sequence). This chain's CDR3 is CASSQLTGHNEQFF. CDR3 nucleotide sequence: TGTGCCAGCAGTCAACTGACGGGGCACAATGAGCAGTTCTTC.

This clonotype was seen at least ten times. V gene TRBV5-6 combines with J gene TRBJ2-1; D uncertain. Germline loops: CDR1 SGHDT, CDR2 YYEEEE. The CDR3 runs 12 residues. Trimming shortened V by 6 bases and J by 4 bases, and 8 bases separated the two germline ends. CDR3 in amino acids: CASMSYYNEQFF. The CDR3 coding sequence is TGTGCCAGCATGTCCTATTACAATGAGCAGTTCTTC. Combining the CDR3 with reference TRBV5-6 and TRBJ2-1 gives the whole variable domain DAGVTQSPTHLIKTRGQQVTLRCSPKSGHDTVSWYQQALGQGPQFIFQYYEEEERQRGNFPDRFSGHQFPNYSSELNVNALLLGDSALYLCASMSYYNEQFFGPGTRLTVL.

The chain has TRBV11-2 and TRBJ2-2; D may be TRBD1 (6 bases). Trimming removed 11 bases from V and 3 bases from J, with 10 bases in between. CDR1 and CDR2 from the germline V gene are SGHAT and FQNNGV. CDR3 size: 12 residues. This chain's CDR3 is CAGTGYTGELFF. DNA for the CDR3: TGTGCCGGTACAGGGTACACCGGGGAGCTGTTTTTT.

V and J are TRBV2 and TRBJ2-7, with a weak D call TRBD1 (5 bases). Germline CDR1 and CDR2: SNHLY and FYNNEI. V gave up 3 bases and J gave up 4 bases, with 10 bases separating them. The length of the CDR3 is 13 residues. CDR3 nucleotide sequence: TGTGCCAGCAGTGACGTGGCAGGGTACGAGCAGTACTTC. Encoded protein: CASSDVAGYEQYF. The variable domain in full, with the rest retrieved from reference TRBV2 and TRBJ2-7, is EPEVTQTPSHQVTQMGQEVILRCVPISNHLYFYWYRQILGQKVEFLVSFYNNEISEKSEIFDDQFSVERPDGSNFTLKIRSTKLEDSAMYFCASSDVAGYEQYFGPGTRLTVT.

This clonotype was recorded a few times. CDR3 residues: CATGTSGLDTQYF. CDR3 coding DNA: TGTGCCACCGGGACTAGCGGGTTGGATACGCAGTATTTT. The rearrangement links TRBV27 to TRBJ2-3; 12 bases map to TRBD2. V was pared by 10 bases and J by 6 bases, with 5 bases of the junction left unmatched. This CDR3 has 13 amino acids. Germline V gene sequence: CDR1 MNHEY, CDR2 SMNVEV (reference sequence).

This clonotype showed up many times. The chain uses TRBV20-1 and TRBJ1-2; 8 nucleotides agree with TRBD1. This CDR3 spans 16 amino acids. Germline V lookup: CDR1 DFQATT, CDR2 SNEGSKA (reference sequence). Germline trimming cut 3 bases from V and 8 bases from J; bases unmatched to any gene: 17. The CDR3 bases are TGCAGTGCTAGCCACGACACGGGACAGGCAGATCTGGGCTACACCTTC. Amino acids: CSASHDTGQADLGYTF.

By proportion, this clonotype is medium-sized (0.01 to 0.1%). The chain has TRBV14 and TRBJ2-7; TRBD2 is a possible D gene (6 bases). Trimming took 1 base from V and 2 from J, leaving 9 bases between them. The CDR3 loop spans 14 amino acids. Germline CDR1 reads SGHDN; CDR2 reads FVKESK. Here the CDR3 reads CASSQGGVPYEQYF. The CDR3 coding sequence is TGTGCCAGCAGCCAAGGGGGGGTTCCCTACGAGCAGTACTTC.

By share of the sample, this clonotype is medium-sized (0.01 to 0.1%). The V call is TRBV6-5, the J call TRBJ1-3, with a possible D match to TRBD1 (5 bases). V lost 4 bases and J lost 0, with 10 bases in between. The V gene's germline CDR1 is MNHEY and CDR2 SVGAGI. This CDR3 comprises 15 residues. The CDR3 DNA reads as TGTGCCAGCAGTTTGGGGGTCTCCTCTGGAAACACCATATATTTT. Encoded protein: CASSLGVSSGNTIYF.

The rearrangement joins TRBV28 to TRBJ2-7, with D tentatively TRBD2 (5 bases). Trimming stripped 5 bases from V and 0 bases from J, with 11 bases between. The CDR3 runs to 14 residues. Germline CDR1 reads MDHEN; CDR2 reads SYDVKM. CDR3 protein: CASSMRETSYEQYF. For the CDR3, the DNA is TGTGCCAGCAGTATGAGGGAGACCTCCTACGAGCAGTACTTC.